This is a list of T cell receptor beta chains from one sample in a study of blood T cell repertoires in COVID-19. The protocol was immunoSEQ multiplex PCR, while the TCRdb copy is restricted to in-frame clones and leaves out a portion. In the table there are around 68,000 clones, nearly 90% of which are singletons. The specimen sequenced was peripheral blood. These receptors all come from a man aged 50-59 years with active COVID-19. CDR3s include the opening cysteine and the closing phenylalanine or tryptophan. The D gene is left open where the match is weak. Clone size is given for some rows only: seen once, a few or many times, or a class if the clone is expanded.

clone size	V gene	J gene	D gene	CDR3 protein	CDR3 DNA
once	TRBV27	TRBJ2-1	TRBD1	CASSLSPRGDRSEQFF	TGTGCCAGCAGTTTATCCCCAAGGGGGGACAGGTCCGAGCAGTTCTTC
-	TRBV19	TRBJ1-1	-	CASSWTVRHGTEAFF	TGTGCCAGTAGTTGGACAGTTAGGCACGGCACTGAAGCTTTCTTT
-	TRBV5-1	TRBJ1-1	TRBD1	CASSWADRENTEAFF	TGCGCCAGCAGCTGGGCGGACAGGGAGAACACTGAAGCTTTCTTT
-	TRBV5-1	TRBJ1-6	-	CASSLAEVVYNSPLHF	TGCGCCAGCAGCTTGGCCGAAGTAGTCTATAATTCACCCCTCCACTTT
-	TRBV7-6	TRBJ2-3	TRBD2	CASSQLAGNPTDTQYF	TGTGCCAGCAGTCAACTAGCGGGGAACCCCACAGATACGCAGTATTTT
-	TRBV5-5	TRBJ2-5	TRBD2	CASTPAGGAGETQYF	TGTGCCAGCACCCCGGCCGGGGGGGCCGGGGAGACCCAGTACTTC
-	TRBV2	TRBJ1-5	TRBD1	CASSAGGGVTGNQPQHF	TGTGCCAGCAGTGCAGGGGGAGGCGTTACGGGCAATCAGCCCCAGCATTTT
-	TRBV6-5	TRBJ2-2	-	CASSYELETGELFF	TGTGCCAGCAGTTATGAGTTAGAAACCGGGGAGCTGTTTTTT
-	TRBV5-6	TRBJ2-7	-	CASRGRGSYEQYF	TGTGCCAGCCGGGGTCGGGGGTCCTACGAGCAGTACTTC
-	TRBV12-3/TRBV12-4	TRBJ1-4	-	CASSLTSNEKLFF	TGTGCCAGCAGTTTAACCAGTAATGAAAAACTGTTTTTT
-	TRBV7-3	TRBJ1-2	-	CASSLIGGRGYTF	TGTGCCAGCAGCTTAATCGGTGGGCGCGGCTACACCTTC
-	TRBV2	TRBJ2-3	-	CASRQAASTDTQYF	TGTGCCTCACGACAGGCTGCTAGCACAGATACGCAGTATTTT
-	TRBV7-9	TRBJ1-1	TRBD1	CASSLDRGLEAFF	TGTGCCAGCAGCTTGGACAGGGGACTTGAAGCTTTCTTT
many	TRBV4-3	TRBJ1-2	TRBD1	CASSHVNRQGGHGYTF	TGCGCCAGCAGCCACGTAAACCGACAGGGGGGGCATGGCTACACCTTC
-	TRBV2	TRBJ2-7	-	CASSAGRESYEQYF	TGTGCCAGCAGCGCGGGACGGGAATCCTACGAGCAGTACTTC
once	TRBV5-1	TRBJ2-1	TRBD2	CASSLAPAGVNEQFF	TGCGCCAGCAGCTTGGCCCCGGCGGGGGTGAATGAGCAGTTCTTC
once	TRBV4-1	TRBJ1-1	TRBD1	CASSQGRGLWNTEAFF	TGCGCCAGCAGCCAAGGAAGGGGGCTTTGGAACACTGAAGCTTTCTTT
-	TRBV29-1	TRBJ1-2	-	CSGVGDKPYGYTF	TGCAGCGGGGTCGGGGACAAACCTTATGGCTACACCTTC
-	TRBV6-1	TRBJ2-5	TRBD2	CASSELAGGPQETQYF	TGTGCCAGCAGTGAGTTAGCGGGGGGGCCCCAAGAGACCCAGTACTTC
-	TRBV7-8	TRBJ1-2	-	CASSLGESYGYTF	TGTGCCAGCAGCTTAGGGGAGAGCTATGGCTACACCTTC
few	TRBV12-3/TRBV12-4	TRBJ1-1	TRBD1	CASSPGGAKAFF	TGTGCCAGCAGTCCAGGGGGTGCAAAAGCTTTCTTT
-	TRBV5-1	TRBJ2-3	TRBD2	CASSRTSGGATDTQYF	TGCGCCAGCAGCCGGACTAGCGGGGGGGCCACAGATACGCAGTATTTT
-	TRBV19	TRBJ1-5	-	CASRGTFDNQPQHF	TGTGCCAGTAGAGGGACATTCGACAATCAGCCCCAGCATTTT
-	TRBV5-1	TRBJ1-3	TRBD1	CASSLTGDPGNTIYF	TGCGCCAGCAGCTTAACAGGGGACCCTGGAAACACCATATATTTT
-	TRBV5-1	TRBJ2-1	TRBD2	CASSLVGGGPDEQFF	TGCGCCAGCAGCTTGGTTGGCGGGGGGCCTGATGAGCAGTTCTTC
once	TRBV18	TRBJ1-2	-	CASSPPGGIGYTF	TGTGCCAGCTCACCCCCGGGAGGGATAGGCTACACCTTC
-	TRBV7-2	TRBJ2-3	TRBD2	CASSLQRGVTDTQYF	TGTGCCAGCAGCCTCCAGCGGGGGGTCACAGATACGCAGTATTTT
-	TRBV2	TRBJ2-2	TRBD1	CASNLDRATGELFF	TGTGCCAGCAACTTGGACAGGGCCACCGGGGAGCTGTTTTTT
-	TRBV5-4	TRBJ1-2	TRBD1	CASSIPTGDYGYTF	TGTGCCAGCAGCATACCCACAGGGGATTATGGCTACACCTTC
-	TRBV19	TRBJ1-3	-	CASSSPESGNTIYF	TGTGCCAGTAGCTCCCCGGAGTCTGGAAACACCATATATTTT
-	TRBV27	TRBJ2-2	-	CASSSGIDPGELFF	TGTGCCAGCAGTTCCGGGATTGACCCCGGGGAGCTGTTTTTT
-	TRBV18	TRBJ1-1	-	CASSLDMNTEAFF	TGTGCCAGCTCATTAGACATGAACACTGAAGCTTTCTTT
-	TRBV6-5	TRBJ2-5	-	CATGRGELETQYF	TGTGCCACGGGTCGGGGAGAACTAGAGACCCAGTACTTC
-	TRBV2	TRBJ1-1	-	CASSVTSDRNTEAFF	TGTGCCAGCAGTGTCACAAGTGACAGGAACACTGAAGCTTTCTTT
-	TRBV7-8	TRBJ1-1	TRBD1	CASSAPGTANTEAFF	TGTGCCAGCAGCGCCCCCGGGACAGCGAACACTGAAGCTTTCTTT
-	TRBV28	TRBJ2-5	-	CASSVAGRQETQYF	TGTGCCAGCAGTGTTGCGGGGCGACAAGAGACCCAGTACTTC